The 26 T cell receptor beta chains below all came from one sample that was sequenced in a study of blood T cell repertoires in COVID-19. Method: immunoSEQ multiplex PCR; TCRdb's copy keeps in-frame clones and lacks some. The table lists 300,000 to 400,000 clones, around 90% of them singletons, with over 4% in the top ten. Sample: PBMCs or T cells enriched from blood (not recorded which). The receptors come from a man in his 60s who had recovered from COVID-19.

V is TRBV6-5 and J is TRBJ2-1; a weak D match, TRBD1 (6 bases). The CDR3 consists of 11 residues. Germline CDR1 is MNHEY and CDR2 is SVGAGI. Trimming took 2 bases from V and 13 from J, leaving 9 bases between them. The CDR3 here is CASSYQGNQFF. The DNA of the CDR3 is TGTGCCAGCAGTTACCAGGGGAATCAGTTCTTC.

This clone occurred once. This chain joins TRBV24-1 and TRBJ2-7; TRBD1 matches 9 bases. Germline CDR1 and CDR2: KGHDR and SFDVKD. The CDR3 has 15 residues. Germline trimming cut 4 bases from V and 0 bases from J; bases unmatched to any gene: 3. The CDR3 DNA sequence: TGTGCCACCAGTGAAGGGACAGGGAACTCCTACGAGCAGTACTTC. Protein sequence: CATSEGTGNSYEQYF.

The chain recombines TRBV18 with TRBJ1-5; 8 bases are a match to TRBD1. With V trimmed by 2 bases and J by 2 bases, 8 bases remained unmatched. In germline, CDR1 is KGHSH, CDR2 LQKENI. The CDR3 is made up of 17 amino acids. CDR3 sequence: CASSPGTGWSGNQPQHF. The CDR3 bases are TGTGCCAGCTCACCAGGGACAGGTTGGAGTGGCAATCAGCCCCAGCATTTT.

This chain uses TRBV7-3 with TRBJ2-3; a weak D match, TRBD2 (5 bases). V was shortened by 5 bases and J by 4 bases, with 16 bases between the two germline ends. This CDR3 has 15 amino acids. From germline, CDR1 is SGHTA and CDR2 FQGTGA. The CDR3 sequence is CASSEPGSTADTQYF. CDR3 nucleotide sequence: TGTGCCAGCAGCGAGCCGGGATCCACGGCAGATACGCAGTATTTT. Full variable domain (rest looked up from reference TRBV7-3 and TRBJ2-3): GAGVSQTPSNKVTEKGKYVELRCDPISGHTALYWYRQSLGQGPEFLIYFQGTGAADDSGLPNDRFFAVRPEGSVSTLKIQRTERGDSAVYLCASSEPGSTADTQYFGPGTRLTVL.

The genes are TRBV28 and TRBJ1-5, with D uncertain. With 4 bases removed from V and 6 bases from J, the gap between germline ends came to 16 bases. The CDR3 length is 15 residues. Germline V CDR1 and CDR2: MDHEN, SYDVKM. Here the CDR3 DNA reads TGTGCCAGCAGTTCACCCTCCGCCGGTAGTCAGCCCCAGCATTTT. It specifies CASSSPSAGSQPQHF.

The rearrangement links TRBV6-6 to TRBJ2-2; D is undetermined. Germline lookup yields CDR1 MNHNY and CDR2 SVGAGI (reference sequence). The CDR3 is 14 residues long. Trimming took 6 bases from V and 1 from J, leaving 9 bases between them. CDR3 residues: CASSYAENTGELFF. Written as DNA, the CDR3 is TGTGCCAGCAGCTATGCCGAGAACACCGGGGAGCTGTTTTTT.

V usage is TRBV6-5 and J usage is TRBJ1-4, with D hard to call. The CDR3 spans 15 residues. The V gene lost 7 bases and the J gene lost 4 bases, with 16 bases spanning the gap. Germline V lookup: CDR1 MNHEY, CDR2 SVGAGI. CDR3: CASTDLEGHNEKLFF. CDR3 nucleotide sequence: TGTGCCAGCACCGATCTGGAGGGTCATAATGAAAAACTGTTTTTT.

This clone was seen a single time. This rearrangement joins TRBV28 to TRBJ2-5; 8 bases match TRBD1. This CDR3 contains 13 residues. The trim removed 5 bases at V and 5 bases at J, leaving 4 bases unmatched. The V gene's germline CDR1 is MDHEN and CDR2 SYDVKM. DNA of the CDR3: TGTGCCAGCAGTCCGACAGGGGTGGAGACCCAGTACTTC. Amino acid sequence: CASSPTGVETQYF. Full variable domain (missing parts from reference TRBV28 and TRBJ2-5): DVKVTQSSRYLVKRTGEKVFLECVQDMDHENMFWYRQDPGLGLRLIYFSYDVKMKEKGDIPEGYSVSREKKERFSLILESASTNQTSMYLCASSPTGVETQYFGPGTRLLVL.

This chain joins TRBV10-3 and TRBJ2-7; possibly TRBD2 for D (6 bases). The length of the CDR3 is 15 residues. Trimming took off 4 bases at V and 2 bases at J, with 15 bases between the two ends. Germline values: CDR1 ENHRY, CDR2 SYGVKD. The CDR3 nucleotides read TGTGCCATCAGTGCCTCGGGACTGGGGACCTACGAGCAGTACTTC. Protein: CAISASGLGTYEQYF.

Remarks on this clone: At one end the junction does not follow the germline gene, possibly because of a read error. V and J are TRBV7-2 and TRBJ2-5; D remains unclear. Germline V CDR1 and CDR2: SGHTA, FQGNSA. This CDR3 is 14 amino acids long. CDR3 coding DNA: TGTGCCAGCAGCTTAGACGGTTCCCAAAAGACCCAGTACTTC. It codes for CASSLDGSQKTQYF. The full variable domain, with the rest looked up from reference TRBV7-2 and TRBJ2-5, is GAGVSQSPSNKVTEKGKDVELRCDPISGHTALYWYRQSLGQGLEFLIYFQGNSAPDKSGLPSDRFSAERTGGSVSTLTIQRTQQEDSAVYLCASSLDGSQKTQYFGPGTRLLVL.

The V gene is TRBV15, the J gene TRBJ2-3, with 7 bases aligning to TRBD2. With V trimmed by 0 bases and J by 3 bases, 9 bases remained unmatched. The CDR3 totals 17 residues. Germline V gives CDR1 LNHNV, CDR2 YYDKDF (reference sequence). The CDR3 sequence is CATSRDRAGEGTDTQYF. The CDR3 DNA reads as TGTGCCACCAGCAGAGATAGGGCGGGAGAAGGGACAGATACGCAGTATTTT.

This chain uses TRBV5-1 with TRBJ2-3; weak D call: TRBD1 (8 bases). Germline V CDR1 and CDR2: SGHRS, YFSETQ. The CDR3 spans 16 residues. V was shortened by 4 bases and J by 6 bases, with 21 bases between the two germline ends. CDR3 loop: CASSPFNRGGRDTQYF. CDR3 DNA: TGCGCCAGCAGCCCGTTTAACAGGGGGGGCAGGGATACGCAGTATTTT.

This sequence joins TRBV10-3 and TRBJ1-2; D uncertain. Per the germline V gene, CDR1 is ENHRY and CDR2 is SYGVKD. Trimming pared 0 bases from V and 7 bases from J, leaving 9 bases between. The CDR3 is 13 amino acids. The CDR3 region has the DNA TGTGCCATCAGTGAGTCGGAGGCGGGTGGCTACACCTTC. Translation: CAISESEAGGYTF.

This chain links TRBV28 with TRBJ1-4; D might be TRBD1 (6 bases). The germline V gene encodes CDR1 MDHEN and CDR2 SYDVKM. V was pared by 5 bases and J by 0 bases, with 13 bases between. The CDR3 sequence is 16 residues long. DNA for the CDR3: TGTGCCAGCAGTCCCGATAACAGGGCAACTAATGAAAAACTGTTTTTT. Residues: CASSPDNRATNEKLFF.

This clone was observed a single time. The genes are TRBV18 and TRBJ2-2, with 7 bases that match TRBD2. V shed 3 bases and J 0 bases; nucleotides not matched to a gene: 10. The V gene's germline CDR1 is KGHSH and CDR2 LQKENI. CDR3 size: 18 residues. This chain's CDR3 is CASSPFLSGGSNTGELFF. The CDR3 nucleotides are TGTGCCAGCTCACCCTTTCTATCGGGAGGTTCGAACACCGGGGAGCTGTTTTTT.

The V and J genes are TRBV6-2 or TRBV6-3 and TRBJ1-2, with D unresolved. The germline V gene has CDR1 MNHEY and CDR2 SVGEGT. Trimming shortened V by 5 bases and J by 4 bases, and 14 bases separated the two germline ends. The CDR3 is 14 amino acids. The CDR3 is CASSGEDPPYGYTF. The CDR3 region has the DNA TGTGCCAGCAGTGGGGAGGACCCCCCCTATGGCTACACCTTC.

This chain uses TRBV19 with TRBJ2-3; 12 bases agree with TRBD2. Losses at the gene ends were 5 bases for V and 0 bases for J; bases not matched to a gene: 6. CDR1 is LNHDA, CDR2 SQIVND, per germline (reference sequence). The CDR3 is 17 amino acids. CDR3 DNA sequence: TGTGCCAGTAGTGATGGACTAGCGGGATCTAGCACAGATACGCAGTATTTT. Amino acids: CASSDGLAGSSTDTQYF. Full variable domain (missing parts from reference TRBV19 and TRBJ2-3): DGGITQSPKYLFRKEGQNVTLSCEQNLNHDAMYWYRQDPGQGLRLIYYSQIVNDFQKGDIAEGYSVSREKKESFPLTVTSAQKNPTAFYLCASSDGLAGSSTDTQYFGPGTRLTVL.

This sequence joins TRBV2 and TRBJ1-5, with D maybe TRBD1 (5 bases). The V gene's germline CDR1 is SNHLY and CDR2 FYNNEI. Trimming cost V 6 bases and J 6 bases, with 6 bases left between them. The CDR3 covers 11 residues. CDR3 DNA: TGTGCCAGCAGCGGGGGTCAGCCCCAGCATTTT. Translation: CASSGGQPQHF.

The chain employs TRBV28 and TRBJ2-1, with D perhaps matching TRBD2 (10 bases). Trimming left V 6 bases short and J 3 bases short, with 30 bases between. Germline V gene data show CDR1 as MDHEN and CDR2 as SYDVKM. The CDR3 has 20 residues. CDR3 nucleotide sequence: TGTGCCAGCAGGGACGGGACAGGGCGGACTAGCGGATACCTCTACAATGAGCAGTTCTTC. It translates to CASRDGTGRTSGYLYNEQFF.

This rearrangement joins TRBV29-1 to TRBJ2-3; 10 bases fit TRBD2. The CDR3 loop spans 13 amino acids. Germline loops: CDR1 SQVTM, CDR2 ANQGSEA. J was trimmed by 3 bases and V by 7 bases; bases with no gene match: 4. The CDR3 DNA follows: TGCAGCGGGGGACTAGCGTTAACAGATACGCAGTATTTT. It translates to CSGGLALTDTQYF.

This chain joins TRBV4-3 and TRBJ1-2; D uncertain. V was clipped by 1 base and J by 8 bases, with 11 bases between them. Germline CDR1 and CDR2: LGHNA and YSLEER. The CDR3 is 13 residues long. The CDR3 spells CASSQGRLGGYTF. The CDR3 DNA reads TGCGCCAGCAGCCAAGGCCGCCTCGGGGGCTACACCTTC.

V usage is TRBV5-1 and J usage is TRBJ2-3; unclear D gene. The CDR3 loop spans 14 amino acids. V was cut by 1 base and J by 2 bases, with 8 bases left in between. Per the germline V gene, CDR1 is SGHRS and CDR2 is YFSETQ. CDR3 nucleotides: TGCGCCAGCAGCTTGCCACAGAACACAGATACGCAGTATTTT. It translates to CASSLPQNTDTQYF.

V gene TRBV9 combines with J gene TRBJ1-3; no clear D. With 2 bases removed from V and 9 bases from J, the gap between germline ends came to 12 bases. There are 13 residues in the CDR3. CDR1 is SGDLS, CDR2 YYNGEE, per germline. CDR3 coding DNA: TGTGCCAGCAGCGTCCGCGGTACGGCCACCATATATTTT. This translates into CASSVRGTATIYF.

The gene calls are TRBV7-2 and TRBJ2-7, with TRBD2 matching over 11 bases. Unmatched junction bases numbered 4, after V lost 4 bases and J lost 2 bases. CDR1 is SGHTA, CDR2 FQGNSA, per germline. CDR3 length: 15 amino acids. The CDR3 is CASSWTSGPTYEQYF. CDR3 in DNA: TGTGCCAGCAGCTGGACTAGCGGGCCTACCTACGAGCAGTACTTC.

The V and J genes are TRBV28 and TRBJ1-2, with D perhaps TRBD1 (6 bases). Trimming pared 5 bases from V and 8 bases from J, leaving 15 bases between. Germline CDR1 MDHEN, CDR2 SYDVKM. The CDR3 is 13 amino acids. The CDR3 spells CASSPTGYRGYTF. The CDR3 coding sequence is TGTGCCAGCAGTCCGACAGGATATCGCGGCTACACCTTC.

The chain carries TRBV3-1 (or the pseudogene TRBV3-2) and TRBJ2-7; 9 bases match TRBD1. CDR1 and CDR2 from the germline V gene are LGHDT and YNNKEL (reference sequence). The CDR3 is 14 amino acids. J gave up 1 base and V 4 bases, and 2 bases lay outside the gene matches. Written as DNA, the CDR3 is TGTGCCAGCAGCCGGGGGACAGGGTCCTACGAGCAGTACTTC. Protein sequence: CASSRGTGSYEQYF.